This TCR beta chain is drawn from a study of shared clonotypes between healthy human individuals. Study-level results: Generally, estimated richness proved larger in naive subsets than it did in memory subsets.

With respect to this clone: Antigen specificity is unknown.

Sequencing was performed with immunoSEQ multiplex PCR; in TCRdb, only in-frame clones are kept and a portion is missing. The sample includes over 1.4 million clones, around 97% of them seen just once. Germline V gene data show CDR1 as SGHNT and CDR2 as YYREEE (reference sequence). Trimming removed 0 bases from V and 7 bases from J, with 13 bases in between. This CDR3 region has 14 residues. Specimen: naive CD4+ T cells sorted from blood. Specified subset: CD45RA+ positively selected. The J gene is TRBJ1-2, the V gene TRBV5-4, with a tentative D call TRBD1 (5 bases). The receptor was isolated from a man between 25 and 39 years old in good health. CDR3 DNA: TGTGCCAGCAGCTTGGAGGGGCGCCCCGTTGGCTACACCTTC. Translated, it gives CASSLEGRPVGYTF.